These 15 T cell receptor beta chains share one sample of origin, sequenced in a study of CD8+CD57+ T cells in acquired aplastic anemia listed by TCRdb under 2018. Sequenced on an Illumina HiSeq 2000. Profiling of TCR beta VDJ combinations and CDR3 sequences used genomic DNA as the template. The public reads were reanalyzed by TCRdb: fastp trimming at Q25, MiXCR alignment, in-frame beta chains only. Identical CDR3 protein sequences are pooled into one entry, listed with their most common genes and DNA. Present in this sample are 400,000 to 450,000 distinct CDR3 sequences, around 72% of which were seen just once. The ten largest clones take up less than 4% of the sample. Sequenced sample: sorted CD4+, CD8+, or CD8+CD57+ T cells (not recorded which) from PBMCs. The receptor source for this set is a human donor in good health, serving as a control.

The chain employs TRBV12-3 or TRBV12-4 and TRBJ1-2, with TRBD1 matching over 7 bases. The CDR3 spans 15 residues. V was clipped by 3 bases and J by 4 bases; unmatched bases: 8. The CDR3 DNA follows: TGTGCCAGCAGTTTCCGACAGGGATTGATCTATGGCTACACCTTC. Amino acid sequence: CASSFRQGLIYGYTF.

This chain joins TRBV2 and TRBJ1-2; TRBD1 might be the D (6 bases). Germline CDR1 reads SNHLY; CDR2 reads FYNNEI. The ends were cut back, 2 bases at V and 2 bases at J, with 15 bases in the middle. This CDR3 has 16 amino acids. The CDR3 DNA reads TGTGCCAGCAGTGAATGGCCCGGGACAAGCAACTATGGCTACACCTTC. Protein sequence: CASSEWPGTSNYGYTF.

This clonotype was seen repeatedly, ten times or more. The chain links TRBV20-1 to TRBJ2-3; 7 nucleotides agree with TRBD2. After removal of 0 bases from V and 2 bases from J, the junction contained 11 bases not matched to a gene. Germline V gene sequence: CDR1 DFQATT, CDR2 SNEGSKA (reference sequence). The length of the CDR3 is 17 residues. Here the CDR3 DNA reads TGCAGTGCTAGAGATCTGGCCGAGCGGGGCTCCACAGATACGCAGTATTTT. Its protein is CSARDLAERGSTDTQYF.

V and J are TRBV7-2 and TRBJ1-5; D unclear. With 6 bases removed from V and 7 bases from J, the gap between germline ends came to 25 bases. This CDR3 spans 17 amino acids. Germline V gene data show CDR1 as SGHTA and CDR2 as FQGNSA. CDR3 in amino acids: CASSSWRSRPHEQPQHF. DNA of the CDR3: TGTGCCAGCAGTTCATGGAGAAGCCGACCACACGAGCAGCCCCAGCATTTT.

Remarks on this clonotype: The final CDR3 position lacks the conserved phenylalanine or tryptophan, pointing to a likely read error. Because the CDR3's place on the DNA is in doubt, the DNA is left out and the CDR3 is given as listed by TCRdb. The chain is built from TRBV2 and TRBJ2-7; TRBD1 is the table's D call, not checked against the DNA. From its first to its last residue, the CDR3 has 12 amino acids. Germline CDR1 reads SNHLY; CDR2 reads FYNNEI. The CDR3 reads CASTLGQINPES.

This clonotype was seen ten or more times. J is TRBJ1-4 and V is TRBV20-1, with 8 bases aligning to TRBD1. Losses at the gene ends were 0 bases for V and 4 bases for J; bases not matched to a gene: 4. From germline, CDR1 is DFQATT and CDR2 SNEGSKA (reference sequence). CDR3 length: 15 amino acids. In nucleotides, the CDR3 is TGCAGTGCTAGAGACCAGGACAGGGATAATGAAAAACTGTTTTTT. It encodes CSARDQDRDNEKLFF.

This clonotype was found many times. The chain has TRBV9 and TRBJ2-2; D uncertain. This CDR3 spans 15 amino acids. V was shortened by 2 bases and J by 2 bases, with 10 bases between the two germline ends. The germline V gene encodes CDR1 SGDLS and CDR2 YYNGEE. For the CDR3, the DNA is TGTGCCAGCAGCGTCCGCCCCCAAAACACCGGGGAGCTGTTTTTT. Protein sequence: CASSVRPQNTGELFF.

This clonotype was recorded at least ten times. The V and J genes are TRBV7-2 and TRBJ2-2; TRBD2 agrees at 11 bases. This CDR3 has 14 amino acids. V gave up 3 bases and J gave up 8 bases; unmatched junction bases: 2. CDR1 and CDR2 from the germline V gene are SGHTA and FQGNSA. The CDR3 loop is CASSFRLAGGELFF. The CDR3 DNA is TGTGCCAGCAGCTTTAGACTAGCGGGGGGGGAGCTGTTTTTT.

The chain links TRBV7-9 to TRBJ2-7, with D maybe TRBD1 (6 bases). V gave up 5 bases and J gave up 3 bases, with 14 bases separating them. The CDR3 covers 14 residues. Germline CDR1 is SEHNR and CDR2 is FQNEAQ (reference sequence). The CDR3 here is CASSIQGASYEQYF. The CDR3 DNA follows: TGTGCCAGCAGCATACAGGGCGCTAGCTACGAGCAGTACTTC.

The J gene is TRBJ2-3, the V gene TRBV5-1; D unclear. This CDR3 spans 15 amino acids. V was cut by 2 bases and J by 3 bases, with 13 bases left in between. Germline V gene sequence: CDR1 SGHRS, CDR2 YFSETQ. Here the CDR3 reads CASSFKPSATDTQYF. The CDR3 bases are TGCGCCAGCAGCTTCAAACCTAGTGCGACAGATACGCAGTATTTT. Filled out from reference TRBV5-1 and TRBJ2-3, the complete variable domain reads KAGVTQTPRYLIKTRGQQVTLSCSPISGHRSVSWYQQTPGQGLQFLFEYFSETQRNKGNFPGRFSGRQFSNSRSEMNVSTLELGDSALYLCASSFKPSATDTQYFGPGTRLTVL.

In its sample, this clonotype was seen a few times. The genes are TRBV24-1 and TRBJ1-2, with D maybe TRBD1 (5 bases). The CDR3 spans 11 residues. The V gene lost 5 bases and the J gene lost 7 bases, with 7 bases spanning the gap. CDR1 is KGHDR, CDR2 SFDVKD, per germline. The CDR3 region is CATSAGFGYTF. CDR3 coding DNA: TGTGCCACCAGTGCAGGGTTTGGCTACACCTTC.

Notes on this clonotype: Relative to the germline gene, one junction end is altered; a read error may explain this. V is TRBV5-1 and J is TRBJ1-6, with TRBD1 identical over 8 bases. This CDR3 is built from 14 residues. Germline CDR1 SGHRS, CDR2 YFSETQ. The CDR3 DNA sequence: TGTGCCAGCAGATCCGGGACAGGCAATTCACCCCTCCACTTT. Protein sequence: CASRSGTGNSPLHF.

This clonotype has a handful of counts. The chain couples TRBV9 to TRBJ1-1; D gene uncertain. Germline V CDR1 and CDR2: SGDLS, YYNGEE. The V gene lost 5 bases and the J gene lost 0 bases, with 14 bases spanning the gap. CDR3 size: 15 residues. CDR3 amino acids: CASSYGRAMNTEAFF. The CDR3 DNA follows: TGTGCCAGCAGTTACGGCAGAGCAATGAACACTGAAGCTTTCTTT. Based on the CDR3 plus reference TRBV9 and TRBJ1-1, the full variable domain is DSGVTQTPKHLITATGQRVTLRCSPRSGDLSVYWYQQSLDQGLQFLIQYYNGEERAKGNILERFSAQQFPDLHSELNLSSLELGDSALYFCASSYGRAMNTEAFFGQGTRLTVV.

This clonotype appeared once. A read error may explain this, as a much larger clone is one base away. The genes are TRBV18 and TRBJ1-3; 8 bases fit TRBD1. Looked up from germline, CDR1 is KGHSH and CDR2 is LQKENI. The CDR3 contains 15 residues. In DNA, the CDR3 is TGTGCCAGCTCACCTCTGACAGGGGCTGGAACCACCATATATTTT. Its translation is CASSPLTGAGTTIYF.

This clonotype was picked up one time. V gene TRBV12-3 or TRBV12-4 combines with J gene TRBJ2-3; 9 positions agree with TRBD2. CDR3 size: 15 residues. The V gene end was trimmed by 6 bases and the J gene end by 4 bases; junction bases not matched to a gene: 8. The CDR3 coding sequence is TGTGCCAGCAGCGTTATTAGCGGGGGTTCAGATACGCAGTATTTT. Residues: CASSVISGGSDTQYF.